One and the same sample provided the 30 T cell receptor beta chains below, sequenced in a study of molecular identifiers for immune sequencing clone quantification. TCRdb analysed the PCR reads with MiXCR anew, one entry per CDR3 protein. The table records more than 450,000 distinct CDR3 sequences, roughly 25% of them present only once. What was sequenced was naive CD8+ T cells from blood, with Jurkat cell RNA spiked in. Described subset: FACS-sorted CD8+CD4-CCR7+CD45RA+ naive T cells. These receptors were collected from a human donor in good health. Some libraries in this study had Jurkat cell RNA spiked in.

The sample holds many counts of this clonotype. The CDR3 nucleotides are TGTGCCAGCAGTTTGGCAGGGGTGGATGAAAAACTGTTTTTT. Translated: CASSLAGVDEKLFF. V usage is TRBV28 and J usage is TRBJ1-4, with D possibly TRBD1 on 6 matching bases. The CDR3 has 14 residues. With 3 bases removed from V and 6 bases from J, the gap between germline ends came to 11 bases. Germline-derived CDR1 and CDR2 are MDHEN and SYDVKM.

A note on this clonotype: At one boundary the junction diverges from the germline segment, which might be a read error. The rearrangement uses TRBV4-3 and TRBJ2-2; the D gene is possibly TRBD1 (7 bases). The CDR3 totals 20 residues. Germline CDR1 LGHNA, CDR2 YSLEER. The CDR3 sequence is CASSQDLLLAGGSETGEPFF. Written as DNA, the CDR3 is TGCGCCAGCAGCCAAGATCTACTACTGGCAGGGGGGTCGGAGACCGGGGAGCCGTTTTTT.

This chain joins TRBV29-1 and TRBJ1-2; TRBD1 agrees at 8 bases. Unmatched junction bases numbered 17, after V lost 3 bases and J lost 8 bases. The CDR3 is 16 amino acids. Germline V gene sequence: CDR1 SQVTM, CDR2 ANQGSEA. CDR3 in amino acids: CSVDDYTGGPNRGYTF. The DNA of the CDR3 is TGCAGCGTTGATGATTATACAGGGGGTCCTAACCGGGGCTACACCTTC.

V gene TRBV10-1 combines with J gene TRBJ2-7; D may be TRBD1 or TRBD2 (5 bases each). Trimming removed 6 bases from V and 5 bases from J, with 17 bases in between. This CDR3 contains 14 residues. From germline, CDR1 is WNHNN and CDR2 SYGVQD (reference sequence). The CDR3 loop is CASSPGDPRDEQYF. CDR3 DNA sequence: TGCGCCAGCAGCCCCGGGGACCCTCGAGACGAGCAGTACTTC.

This clonotype showed up just a few times. The chain joins TRBV7-9 to TRBJ2-7, with TRBD1 matching 9 bases. The junction had 14 bases not matched to a gene; V was cut back by 1 base and J by 4 bases. The CDR3 covers 18 residues. Germline V lookup: CDR1 SEHNR, CDR2 FQNEAQ (reference sequence). The CDR3 protein is CASSLVKGTGSPGYEQYF. The CDR3 nucleotides read TGTGCCAGCAGCTTAGTAAAAGGGACAGGGTCCCCAGGGTACGAGCAGTACTTC. Filled out from reference TRBV7-9 and TRBJ2-7, the complete variable domain reads DTGVSQNPRHKITKRGQNVTFRCDPISEHNRLYWYRQTLGQGPEFLTYFQNEAQLEKSRLLSDRFSAERPKGSFSTLEIQRTEQGDSAMYLCASSLVKGTGSPGYEQYFGPGTRLTVT.

The CDR3: CASSLEGLAGYDNEQFF. CDR3 DNA: TGCGCCAGCAGCTTGGAAGGACTAGCGGGGTACGACAATGAGCAGTTCTTC. V gene TRBV5-1 combines with J gene TRBJ2-1; 12 bases match TRBD2. The germline V gene has CDR1 SGHRS and CDR2 YFSETQ. The CDR3 runs 17 residues. Germline trimming cut 0 bases from V and 5 bases from J; bases unmatched to any gene: 6.

This chain connects TRBV6-6 to TRBJ1-1, with D hard to call. CDR1 and CDR2 (germline): MNHNY, SVGAGI (reference sequence). CDR3 length: 12 residues. The V end was cut by 6 bases, the J end by 7 bases, with 12 bases between. The CDR3 sequence is CASRPAQDEAFF. The CDR3 DNA reads TGTGCCAGCAGACCAGCTCAGGATGAAGCTTTCTTT.

This clonotype was seen more than once but under ten times. The V and J genes are TRBV19 and TRBJ1-6; 9 bases are shared with TRBD1. V lost 3 bases to trimming and J lost 8 bases; unmatched junction nucleotides: 5. This CDR3 is 15 amino acids long. The germline CDR1 and CDR2 sequences are LNHDA and SQIVND (reference sequence). The CDR3 nucleotides read TGTGCCAGTAGTATCCAGGGACAGGGATATTCACCCCTCCACTTT. It is translated as CASSIQGQGYSPLHF.

The chain has TRBV25-1 and TRBJ1-4, with a possible D match to TRBD1 (6 bases). The germline CDR1 and CDR2 sequences are MGHDK and SYGVNS. With 5 bases removed from V and 6 bases from J, the gap between germline ends came to 13 bases. The CDR3 is made up of 14 amino acids. CDR3 in amino acids: CASSPWGADEKLFF. The CDR3, as DNA: TGTGCCAGCAGTCCTTGGGGGGCCGATGAAAAACTGTTTTTT.

As regards this clonotype: This may be a read error: a much more frequent sequence differs by one nucleotide. This rearrangement joins TRBV12-3 or TRBV12-4 to TRBJ2-7; 8 bases fit TRBD1. The CDR3 is made up of 14 amino acids. V shed 8 bases and J 2 bases; nucleotides not matched to a gene: 8. The CDR3 here is CASCGDRTTYEQYF. In DNA, the CDR3 is TGTGCCAGCTGTGGGGACAGGACCACCTACGAGCAGTACTTC.

The table lists this clonotype with many counts. V and J are TRBV4-3 and TRBJ2-7, with TRBD1 matching over 8 bases. Germline V gene lookup returns CDR1 LGHNA and CDR2 YSLEER. Losses at the gene ends were 0 bases for V and 4 bases for J; bases not matched to a gene: 5. The CDR3 consists of 15 residues. CDR3 sequence: CASSQDRDRRYEQYF. For the CDR3, the DNA is TGCGCCAGCAGCCAAGATAGGGACAGGCGGTACGAGCAGTACTTC.

The chain employs TRBV19 and TRBJ1-5, with D uncertain. Looked up from germline, CDR1 is LNHDA and CDR2 is SQIVND (reference sequence). The V end was cut by 7 bases, the J end by 0 bases, with 13 bases between. The CDR3 loop spans 15 amino acids. CDR3 residues: CASTGQMYSNQPQHF. The CDR3 nucleotides are TGTGCCAGTACCGGGCAGATGTATAGCAATCAGCCCCAGCATTTT.

This clonotype turned up a few times. The chain couples TRBV27 to TRBJ2-1, with 8 nucleotides matching TRBD1. The CDR3 loop spans 15 amino acids. The V and J ends lost 4 bases and 4 bases, in that order; junction bases with no gene match: 6. The V gene's germline CDR1 is MNHEY and CDR2 SMNVEV (reference sequence). The CDR3 here is CASSWAGGFYNEQFF. The CDR3 DNA sequence: TGTGCCAGCAGTTGGGCAGGGGGCTTTTACAATGAGCAGTTCTTC.

This clonotype was seen a few times. The chain carries TRBV6-6 and TRBJ2-2; D unclear. Germline-derived CDR1 and CDR2 are MNHNY and SVGAGI (reference sequence). CDR3 size: 17 residues. Trimming removed 2 bases at V and 2 bases at J, with 15 bases between. The CDR3 reads CASSYVFVGVNTGELFF. CDR3 DNA: TGTGCCAGCAGTTACGTATTTGTGGGCGTCAACACCGGGGAGCTGTTTTTT.

This clonotype showed up many times. This chain links TRBV29-1 with TRBJ1-2; the D is unclear. The length of the CDR3 is 14 residues. The germline V gene encodes CDR1 SQVTM and CDR2 ANQGSEA. V was clipped by 1 base and J by 3 bases, with 12 bases between them. CDR3 amino acids: CSVEGRGPDYGYTF. DNA for the CDR3: TGCAGCGTTGAAGGGCGTGGGCCCGACTATGGCTACACCTTC. Full variable domain (remainder filled in from reference TRBV29-1 and TRBJ1-2): SAVISQKPSRDICQRGTSLTIQCQVDSQVTMMFWYRQQPGQSLTLIATANQGSEATYESGFVIDKFPISRPNLTFSTLTVSNMSPEDSSIYLCSVEGRGPDYGYTFGSGTRLTVV.

This clonotype was seen more than once but under ten times. CDR3 DNA: TGTGCCAGCGGGACAGGGGGCAGCGATGGCTACACCTTC. Translated: CASGTGGSDGYTF. The V call is TRBV19, the J call TRBJ1-2, with TRBD1 matching 12 bases. Germline V gene data show CDR1 as LNHDA and CDR2 as SQIVND (reference sequence). The V gene end was trimmed by 9 bases and the J gene end by 6 bases; junction bases not matched to a gene: 5. The CDR3 is 13 amino acids.

Only a few counts were recorded for this clonotype. The DNA of the CDR3 is TGTGCCAGCAGTTACTCGAGGGAGATCTCTGAAGCTTTCTTT. The encoded protein is CASSYSREISEAFF. The V gene is TRBV6-5, the J gene TRBJ1-1, with D unclear. V was clipped by 0 bases and J by 6 bases, with 11 bases between them. This CDR3 is 14 amino acids long. Germline V gives CDR1 MNHEY, CDR2 SVGAGI.

This clonotype was seen a few times. CDR3 sequence: CASTPPGGKHF. The CDR3 bases are TGTGCCAGCACCCCGCCTGGGGGCAAGCATTTT. This chain joins TRBV27 and TRBJ1-5, with D possibly TRBD1 on 6 matching bases. This CDR3 spans 11 amino acids. Germline lookup yields CDR1 MNHEY and CDR2 SMNVEV (reference sequence). V lost 7 bases and J lost 14, with 15 bases in between.

In regard to this clonotype: A read error may explain this, as a much larger clone is one base away. The chain is built from TRBV4-3 and TRBJ2-1, with D perhaps matching TRBD1 (5 bases). The CDR3 runs 14 residues. Germline CDR1 is LGHNA and CDR2 is YSLEER. CDR3 sequence: CASNQEARVHEQFF. CDR3 sequence (DNA): TGCGCCAGCAACCAAGAGGCCAGGGTACATGAGCAGTTCTTC.

Regarding this clonotype: One end of the junction is discordant with germline, which a read error may explain. V usage is TRBV4-3 and J usage is TRBJ1-5; TRBD1 might be the D (5 bases). Germline V lookup: CDR1 LGHNA, CDR2 YSLEER. This CDR3 has 17 amino acids. The CDR3: CASGQDHQDSSNQPQHF. The CDR3 DNA sequence: TGCGCCAGCGGCCAGGATCACCAAGACAGTAGCAATCAGCCCCAGCATTTT.

The rearrangement links TRBV5-6 to TRBJ2-7, with D possibly TRBD2 on 6 matching bases. CDR1 is SGHDT, CDR2 YYEEEE, per germline. The CDR3 spans 16 residues. V was pared by 0 bases and J by 2 bases, with 15 bases between. DNA of the CDR3: TGTGCCAGCAGCTTGGGCCACGGGGGAAAGACCTACGAGCAGTACTTC. Its translation: CASSLGHGGKTYEQYF.

This sequence joins TRBV27 and TRBJ2-7; the match to TRBD1 covers 8 bases. The germline V gene has CDR1 MNHEY and CDR2 SMNVEV (reference sequence). V shed 4 bases and J 5 bases; nucleotides not matched to a gene: 16. The CDR3 runs 17 residues. CDR3 nucleotides: TGTGCCAGCAGTTCACCTATGGGGGCCAGGGGGCGCCACGAGCAGTACTTC. This sequence encodes CASSSPMGARGRHEQYF.

This clonotype was observed many times. The rearrangement links TRBV28 to TRBJ2-7; D gene uncertain. The CDR3 has 16 residues. V lost 5 bases to trimming and J lost 2 bases, with 19 bases between them. Germline CDR1 and CDR2: MDHEN and SYDVKM. CDR3 amino acids: CASSPTRTSVTYEQYF. CDR3 coding DNA: TGTGCCAGCAGTCCGACACGAACATCGGTAACCTACGAGCAGTACTTC.

This clonotype showed up many times. J is TRBJ2-3 and V is TRBV2; 7 bases line up with TRBD1. The CDR3 runs to 15 residues. The V segment lost 4 bases and the J segment 2 bases; nucleotides outside the gene matches: 6. CDR1 and CDR2 from the germline V gene are SNHLY and FYNNEI. CDR3 in amino acids: CASSGWGTATDTQYF. Written as DNA, the CDR3 is TGTGCCAGCAGTGGTTGGGGGACAGCCACAGATACGCAGTATTTT. Complete variable domain (other parts from reference TRBV2 and TRBJ2-3): EPEVTQTPSHQVTQMGQEVILRCVPISNHLYFYWYRQILGQKVEFLVSFYNNEISEKSEIFDDQFSVERPDGSNFTLKIRSTKLEDSAMYFCASSGWGTATDTQYFGPGTRLTVL.

The CDR3 sequence: CASSYDYSGGSTDTQYF. Written as DNA, the CDR3 is TGTGCCAGCAGTTACGATTATAGCGGCGGCAGCACAGATACGCAGTATTTT. The chain employs TRBV6-2 or TRBV6-3 and TRBJ2-3; D might be TRBD2 (6 bases). This CDR3 has 17 residues. Deletions cut 2 bases from V and 0 bases from J, with 15 bases between. From germline, CDR1 is MNHEY and CDR2 SVGEGT.

This clonotype came up a few times. Relative to the germline gene, one junction end is altered; a read error may explain this. The CDR3 loop is CASSLVGEGFF. CDR3 DNA: TGTGCCAGCAGCTTGGTCGGGGAAGGGTTTTTT. The gene calls are TRBV5-8 and TRBJ2-3; D might be TRBD2 (5 bases). The CDR3 is made up of 11 amino acids. Germline CDR1 and CDR2: SGHTS and YDEGEE.

With regard to this clonotype: Sequence at one end of the junction differs from germline and may be a read error. The chain uses TRBV4-3 and TRBJ2-7; 8 nucleotides line up with TRBD1. This CDR3 is built from 15 residues. The germline V gene encodes CDR1 LGHNA and CDR2 YSLEER. The CDR3 coding sequence is TGCGCCAGCAGCGGAAGACAGGGGACCCCCTACAAGCAGTACTTC. This gives the protein CASSGRQGTPYKQYF.

As concerns this clonotype: A read error is possible here, since a much larger clone lies one base away. The genes are TRBV30 and TRBJ1-5, with a tentative D call TRBD1 (6 bases). Looked up from germline, CDR1 is GTSNPN and CDR2 is SVGIG (reference sequence). There are 13 residues in the CDR3. Here the CDR3 DNA reads TGTGCCTGGAGTGTAGGGGGTTCCCAGCCCCAGCAATTT. It encodes CAWSVGGSQPQQF.

The chain's CDR3 is CSARDRSGLRYEQYF. Written as DNA, the CDR3 is TGCAGTGCTAGAGATAGAAGCGGGCTTCGCTACGAGCAGTACTTC. V and J are TRBV20-1 and TRBJ2-7; a possible D gene is TRBD2 (6 bases). The CDR3 has 15 residues. V lost 0 bases and J lost 3, with 15 bases in between. CDR1 DFQATT and CDR2 SNEGSKA come from the germline V gene (reference sequence).

This clonotype was seen only a few times. Here the CDR3 reads CASSTSGPSSYEQYF. The CDR3 DNA follows: TGCGCCAGCAGCACTTCCGGACCGAGCTCCTACGAGCAGTACTTC. The gene calls are TRBV5-1 and TRBJ2-7; D gene unclear. V lost 4 bases, J lost 0 bases, and 14 bases lay in between. This CDR3 is 15 amino acids long. In germline, CDR1 is SGHRS, CDR2 YFSETQ.